This TCR beta chain was identified in a study of T cell repertoires in cytomegalovirus infection. Background on the study: HLA-B-restricted CMV epitopes that are well studied, plus recently identified HLA-C-restricted ones, were used by the study. Broader study findings: The ex vivo response was dominated by HLA-C-restricted CMV-specific TCR beta clonotypes.

On this clonotype itself: The antigen is undetermined.

One entry per CDR3 protein, called by TCRdb with MiXCR from the reads. The sample includes 110,000 or so distinct CDR3 sequences, about 30% of them seen just once. Trimming pared 6 bases from V and 2 bases from J, leaving 13 bases between. Per germline, CDR1 SEHNR and CDR2 FQNEAQ (reference sequence). The CDR3 is made up of 14 amino acids. The TCR was taken from a human donor in good health (CMV status not recorded). Some clones in this sample may be carry-over from other donors' samples. This material consisted of CD8+ T cells from cultured PBMCs, taken from culture after CMV antigen stimulation. The chain is built from TRBV7-9 and TRBJ2-5, with D possibly called TRBD1 or TRBD2 (5 bases each). CDR3 residues: CASSRTGTQETQYF. In DNA, the CDR3 is TGTGCCAGCAGTCGCACCGGGACGCAAGAGACCCAGTACTTC. Complete variable domain (other parts from reference TRBV7-9 and TRBJ2-5): DTGVSQNPRHKITKRGQNVTFRCDPISEHNRLYWYRQTLGQGPEFLTYFQNEAQLEKSRLLSDRFSAERPKGSFSTLEIQRTEQGDSAMYLCASSRTGTQETQYFGPGTRLLVL.